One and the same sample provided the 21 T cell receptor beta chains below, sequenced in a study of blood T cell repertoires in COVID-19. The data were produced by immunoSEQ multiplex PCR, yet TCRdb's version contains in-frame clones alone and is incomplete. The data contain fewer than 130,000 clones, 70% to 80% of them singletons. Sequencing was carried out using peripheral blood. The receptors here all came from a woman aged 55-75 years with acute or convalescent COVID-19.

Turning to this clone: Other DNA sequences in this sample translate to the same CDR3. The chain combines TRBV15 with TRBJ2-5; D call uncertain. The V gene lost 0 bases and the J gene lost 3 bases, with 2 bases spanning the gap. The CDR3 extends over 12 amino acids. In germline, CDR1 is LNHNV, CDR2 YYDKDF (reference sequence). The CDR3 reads CATSRDEETQYF. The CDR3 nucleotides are TGTGCCACCAGCAGAGACGAAGAGACCCAGTACTTC. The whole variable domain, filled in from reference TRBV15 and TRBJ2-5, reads DAMVIQNPRYQVTQFGKPVTLSCSQTLNHNVMYWYQQKSSQAPKLLFHYYDKDFNNEADTPDNFQSRRPNTSFCFLDIRSPGLGDTAMYLCATSRDEETQYFGPGTRLLVL.

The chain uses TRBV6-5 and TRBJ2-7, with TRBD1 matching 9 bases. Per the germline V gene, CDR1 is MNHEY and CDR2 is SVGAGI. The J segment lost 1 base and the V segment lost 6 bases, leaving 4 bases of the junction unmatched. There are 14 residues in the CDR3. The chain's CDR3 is CASRDRGTSYEQYF. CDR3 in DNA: TGTGCCAGCAGGGACAGGGGCACTTCCTACGAGCAGTACTTC.

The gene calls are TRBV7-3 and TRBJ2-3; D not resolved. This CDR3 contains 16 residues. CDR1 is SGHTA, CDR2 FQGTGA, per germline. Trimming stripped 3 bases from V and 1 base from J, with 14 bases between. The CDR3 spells CASSLAASDRTDTQYF. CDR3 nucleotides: TGTGCCAGCAGCTTGGCGGCCTCGGATCGCACAGATACGCAGTATTTT.

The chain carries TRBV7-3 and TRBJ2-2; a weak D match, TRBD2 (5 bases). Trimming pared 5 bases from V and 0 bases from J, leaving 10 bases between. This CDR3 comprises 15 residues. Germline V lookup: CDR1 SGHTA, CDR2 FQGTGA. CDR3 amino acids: CASSLDGTNTGELFF. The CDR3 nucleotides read TGTGCCAGCAGCCTCGACGGGACGAACACCGGGGAGCTGTTTTTT.

The CDR3 here is CASSVAVAYSGNTIYF. As DNA, the CDR3 is TGTGCCAGCAGCGTAGCAGTGGCATACTCTGGAAACACCATATATTTT. V is TRBV9 and J is TRBJ1-3, with D hard to call. Germline CDR1 is SGDLS and CDR2 is YYNGEE. V was cut by 0 bases and J by 0 bases, with 10 bases left in between. There are 16 residues in the CDR3.

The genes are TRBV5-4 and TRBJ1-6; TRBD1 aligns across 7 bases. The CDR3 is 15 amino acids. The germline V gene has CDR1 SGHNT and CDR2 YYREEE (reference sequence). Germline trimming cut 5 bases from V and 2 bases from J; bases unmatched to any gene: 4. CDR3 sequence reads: CASSKDRAYNSPLHF. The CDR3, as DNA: TGTGCCAGCAGTAAAGACAGGGCCTATAATTCACCCCTCCACTTT.

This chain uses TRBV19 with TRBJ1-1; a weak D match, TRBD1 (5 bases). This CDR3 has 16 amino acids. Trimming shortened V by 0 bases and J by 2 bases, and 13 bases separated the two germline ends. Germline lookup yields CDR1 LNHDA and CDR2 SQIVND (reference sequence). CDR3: CASSIDMGQRNTEAFF. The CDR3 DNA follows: TGTGCCAGTAGTATAGATATGGGGCAGAGAAACACTGAAGCTTTCTTT.

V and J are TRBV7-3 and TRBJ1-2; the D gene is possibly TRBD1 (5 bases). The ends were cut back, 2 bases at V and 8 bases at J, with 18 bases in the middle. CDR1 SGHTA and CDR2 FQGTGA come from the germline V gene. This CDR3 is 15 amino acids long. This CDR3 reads CASSLGGRAGVGYTF. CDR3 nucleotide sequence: TGTGCCAGCAGCTTAGGAGGCAGGGCGGGAGTCGGCTACACCTTC.

The CDR3 DNA sequence: TGTGCCACCAGTGGGGATGGGACAAGGGAGACCCAGTACTTC. It specifies CATSGDGTRETQYF. V and J are TRBV24-1 and TRBJ2-5, with a tentative D call TRBD1 (6 bases). This CDR3 comprises 14 residues. CDR1 is KGHDR and CDR2 is SFDVKD in the germline V gene. The V and J ends lost 5 bases and 5 bases respectively, with 14 bases between them.

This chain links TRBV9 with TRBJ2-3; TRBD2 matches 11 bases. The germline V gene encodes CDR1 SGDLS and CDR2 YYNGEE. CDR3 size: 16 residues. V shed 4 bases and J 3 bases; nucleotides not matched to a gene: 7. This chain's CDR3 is CASSRRLAGLTDTQYF. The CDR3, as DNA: TGTGCCAGCAGCCGACGACTAGCGGGGTTGACAGATACGCAGTATTTT.

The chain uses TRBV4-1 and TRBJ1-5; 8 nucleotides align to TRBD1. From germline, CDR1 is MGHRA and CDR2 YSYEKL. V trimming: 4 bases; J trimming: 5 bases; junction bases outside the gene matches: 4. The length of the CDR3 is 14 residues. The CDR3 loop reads CASSRGQVDQPQHF. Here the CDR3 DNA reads TGCGCCAGCAGCCGGGGACAGGTGGATCAGCCCCAGCATTTT.

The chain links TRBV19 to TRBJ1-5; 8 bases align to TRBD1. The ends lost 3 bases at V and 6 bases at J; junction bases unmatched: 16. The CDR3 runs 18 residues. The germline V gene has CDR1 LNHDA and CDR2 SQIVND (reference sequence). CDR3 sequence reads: CASSIRDRWSRIGQPQHF. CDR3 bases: TGTGCCAGTAGTATCCGGGACAGGTGGTCTCGAATTGGTCAGCCCCAGCATTTT.

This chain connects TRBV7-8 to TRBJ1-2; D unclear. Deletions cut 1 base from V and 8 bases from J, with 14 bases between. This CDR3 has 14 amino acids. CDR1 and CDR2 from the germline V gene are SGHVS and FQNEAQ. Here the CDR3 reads CASSLGAGRRGYTF. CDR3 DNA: TGTGCCAGCAGCTTAGGGGCGGGAAGACGGGGCTACACCTTC.

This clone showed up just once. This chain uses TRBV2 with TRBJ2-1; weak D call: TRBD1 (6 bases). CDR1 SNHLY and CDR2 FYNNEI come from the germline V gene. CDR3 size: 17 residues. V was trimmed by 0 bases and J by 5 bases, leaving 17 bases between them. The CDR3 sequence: CASSEALRGQRNNEQFF. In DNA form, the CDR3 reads TGTGCCAGCAGTGAAGCGCTTCGGGGACAACGCAACAATGAGCAGTTCTTC. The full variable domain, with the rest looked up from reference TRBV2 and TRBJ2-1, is EPEVTQTPSHQVTQMGQEVILRCVPISNHLYFYWYRQILGQKVEFLVSFYNNEISEKSEIFDDQFSVERPDGSNFTLKIRSTKLEDSAMYFCASSEALRGQRNNEQFFGPGTRLTVL.

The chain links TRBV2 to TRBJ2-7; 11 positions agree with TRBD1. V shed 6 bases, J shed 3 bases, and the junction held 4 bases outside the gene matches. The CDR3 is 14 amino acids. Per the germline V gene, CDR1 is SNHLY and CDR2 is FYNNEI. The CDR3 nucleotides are TGTGCCAGCAGGCCGGGACAGGGGGTCTACGAGCAGTACTTC. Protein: CASRPGQGVYEQYF.

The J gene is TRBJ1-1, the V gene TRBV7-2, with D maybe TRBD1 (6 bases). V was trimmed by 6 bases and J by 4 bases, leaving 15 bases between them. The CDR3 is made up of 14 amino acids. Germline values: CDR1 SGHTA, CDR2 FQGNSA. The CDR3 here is CASSPLPGVTEAFF. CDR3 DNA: TGTGCCAGCAGTCCGCTCCCAGGGGTCACTGAAGCTTTCTTT.

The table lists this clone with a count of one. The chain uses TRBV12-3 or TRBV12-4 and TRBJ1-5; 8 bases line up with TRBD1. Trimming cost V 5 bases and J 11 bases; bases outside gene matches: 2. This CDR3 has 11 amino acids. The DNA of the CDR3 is TGTGCCAGCAGTAGGACAGGGACCCAGCATTTT. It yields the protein CASSRTGTQHF.

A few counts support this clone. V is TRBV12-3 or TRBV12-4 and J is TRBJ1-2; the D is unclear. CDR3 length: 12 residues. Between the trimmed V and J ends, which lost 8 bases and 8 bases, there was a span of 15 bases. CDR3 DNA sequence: TGTGCCAGCCGGCCTGCACTGCGGGGCTACACCTTC. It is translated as CASRPALRGYTF.

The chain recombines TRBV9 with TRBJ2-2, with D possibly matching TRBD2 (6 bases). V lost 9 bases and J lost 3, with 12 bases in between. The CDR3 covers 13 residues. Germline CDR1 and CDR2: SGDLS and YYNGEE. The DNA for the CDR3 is TGTGCCAACCCCCGGGGGTACACCGGGGAGCTGTTTTTT. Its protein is CANPRGYTGELFF. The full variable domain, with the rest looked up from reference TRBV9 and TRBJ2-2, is DSGVTQTPKHLITATGQRVTLRCSPRSGDLSVYWYQQSLDQGLQFLIQYYNGEERAKGNILERFSAQQFPDLHSELNLSSLELGDSALYFCANPRGYTGELFFGEGSRLTVL.

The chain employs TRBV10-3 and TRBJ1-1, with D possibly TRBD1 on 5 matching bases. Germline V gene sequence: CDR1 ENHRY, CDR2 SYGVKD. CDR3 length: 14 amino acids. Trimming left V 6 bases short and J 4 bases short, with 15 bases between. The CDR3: CAISRDSAATEAFF. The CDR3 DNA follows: TGTGCCATCAGCCGGGACTCAGCTGCCACTGAAGCTTTCTTT.

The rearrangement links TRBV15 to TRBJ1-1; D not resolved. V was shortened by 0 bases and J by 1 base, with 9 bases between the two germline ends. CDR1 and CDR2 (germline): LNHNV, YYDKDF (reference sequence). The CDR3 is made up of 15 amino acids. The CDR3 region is CATSREGRRNTEAFF. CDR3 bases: TGTGCCACCAGCAGAGAGGGCAGGCGGAACACTGAAGCTTTCTTT.